A selection of T cell receptor beta chains follows, all from one sample in a study of blood T cell repertoires in COVID-19. The table came from immunoSEQ multiplex PCR; TCRdb's copy has only in-frame clones and leaves some out. This sample has roughly 360,000 clones; around 87% occur once, and the top ten carry 1.3%. Specimen: PBMCs or T cells enriched from blood (not recorded which). Receptor source: a man aged 30 to 39 who had recovered from COVID-19. The CDR3 runs from the conserved cysteine through the conserved F or W. Each record gives: D gene, V gene, clone size, CDR3 length, J gene, CDR3 protein, CDR3 DNA. D genes are given only for firm matches. Not all rows give a size; the values are once, few, many and, for expanded clones, a class.

NA,TRBV7-9,NA,15,TRBJ1-5,CASSLDGVANQPQHF,TGTGCCAGCAGCTTAGACGGGGTGGCGAATCAGCCCCAGCATTTT
NA,TRBV29-1,NA,13,TRBJ2-7,CSNLSNRLYEQYF,TGCAGTAACCTCAGTAACCGTCTCTACGAGCAGTACTTC
NA,TRBV5-6,NA,14,TRBJ1-2,CASSSSGGNYGYTF,TGTGCCAGCAGCTCGTCGGGGGGGAACTATGGCTACACCTTC
NA,TRBV6-1,NA,16,TRBJ1-2,CASSEVVGDTIYGYTF,TGTGCCAGCAGTGAAGTGGTAGGGGACACCATTTATGGCTACACCTTC
NA,TRBV6-5,NA,15,TRBJ1-4,CASRYNRAVGEKLFF,TGTGCCAGCAGGTACAACAGGGCGGTAGGCGAAAAACTGTTTTTT
NA,TRBV5-4,NA,14,TRBJ1-1,CASSLAGESTEAFF,TGTGCCAGCAGCTTGGCAGGGGAGTCGACTGAAGCTTTCTTT
NA,TRBV19,once,13,TRBJ1-1,CASSIEVGGKAFF,TGTGCCAGTAGTATAGAGGTGGGAGGTAAAGCTTTCTTT
NA,TRBV5-6,NA,16,TRBJ2-7,CASSWISGISTYEQYF,TGTGCCAGCAGCTGGATTTCCGGGATATCCACCTACGAGCAGTACTTC
TRBD1,TRBV30,NA,14,TRBJ1-4,CAWSAGTGYEKLFF,TGTGCCTGGAGTGCCGGGACAGGGTACGAAAAACTGTTTTTT
TRBD1,TRBV15,NA,18,TRBJ1-3,CATSGHIQGANAGNTIYF,TGTGCCACCAGCGGACACATACAGGGGGCAAACGCTGGAAACACCATATATTTT
NA,TRBV27,NA,16,TRBJ2-7,CASSPSKGGDLYEQYF,TGTGCCAGCAGTCCGTCGAAGGGCGGGGACCTCTACGAGCAGTACTTC
NA,TRBV5-1,NA,14,TRBJ2-5,CASSLQGVGETQYF,TGCGCCAGCAGCTTGCAGGGTGTGGGAGAGACCCAGTACTTC
NA,TRBV11-2,NA,14,TRBJ2-3,CASRVGDSTDTQYF,TGTGCCAGCAGAGTAGGGGATAGCACAGATACGCAGTATTTT
TRBD1,TRBV2,NA,14,TRBJ1-5,CASSGGGGNQPQHF,TGTGCCAGCAGTGGAGGGGGCGGGAATCAGCCCCAGCATTTT
TRBD2,TRBV5-1,NA,12,TRBJ2-7,CASSRDYYEQYF,TGCGCCAGCAGCCGGGACTACTACGAGCAGTACTTC
NA,TRBV10-3,NA,13,TRBJ2-7,CAIGTIANYEQYF,TGTGCCATCGGTACTATAGCTAACTACGAGCAGTACTTC
TRBD1,TRBV9,NA,15,TRBJ2-5,CASSVVGGLQETQYF,TGTGCCAGCAGCGTAGTAGGGGGCTTACAAGAGACCCAGTACTTC
NA,TRBV9,many,15,TRBJ2-5,CASSPLARDKETQYF,TGTGCCAGCAGCCCTCTCGCCAGGGATAAGGAGACCCAGTACTTC
TRBD1,TRBV10-3,NA,15,TRBJ2-7,CAIRPGQGGSYEQYF,TGTGCCATCAGACCGGGACAGGGGGGATCCTACGAGCAGTACTTC
NA,TRBV19,NA,14,TRBJ1-1,CASSISDRDTEAFF,TGTGCCAGTAGTATAAGTGACAGAGACACTGAAGCTTTCTTT
TRBD1,TRBV10-1,NA,14,TRBJ1-1,CASSDQTGGNEAFF,TGCGCCAGCAGTGATCAGACAGGGGGCAATGAAGCTTTCTTT
NA,TRBV5-1,NA,13,TRBJ1-2,CASSAGAGYGYTF,TGCGCCAGCAGTGCCGGAGCTGGTTATGGCTACACCTTC
TRBD2,TRBV27,NA,14,TRBJ2-7,CASSSRLALYEQYF,TGTGCCAGCAGTTCCCGACTAGCGCTCTACGAGCAGTACTTC
TRBD1,TRBV7-8,NA,16,TRBJ1-2,CASSTHLYRDSYGYTF,TGTGCCAGCAGCACTCACCTCTACCGGGACAGCTATGGCTACACCTTC
NA,TRBV7-3,NA,19,TRBJ1-6,CASSPQTSVSGSYNSPLHF,TGTGCCAGCAGCCCGCAGACCAGCGTTTCGGGCTCCTATAATTCACCCCTCCACTTT
NA,TRBV4-1,few,17,TRBJ2-2,CASSHGTTVMDTGELFF,TGCGCCAGCAGCCATGGTACTACGGTAATGGACACCGGGGAGCTGTTTTTT
NA,TRBV27,NA,12,TRBJ2-1,CASSFRVNEQFF,TGTGCCAGCAGTTTTAGAGTAAATGAGCAGTTCTTC
NA,TRBV5-6,NA,14,TRBJ1-1,CASSLRRVSTEAFF,TGTGCCAGCAGCTTGAGGAGAGTGAGCACTGAAGCTTTCTTT
TRBD1,TRBV5-1,NA,16,TRBJ1-2,CASSMTTGEMIYGYTF,TGCGCCAGCAGCATGACGACAGGGGAAATGATCTATGGCTACACCTTC
NA,TRBV7-9,NA,14,TRBJ2-2,CASSLGQRAGELFF,TGTGCCAGCAGCCTCGGACAGAGGGCCGGGGAGCTGTTTTTT
NA,TRBV19,NA,15,TRBJ1-5,CASSIGITGSQPQHF,TGTGCCAGTAGTATAGGCATCACAGGTTCTCAGCCCCAGCATTTT
NA,TRBV21-1,NA,16,TRBJ2-5,CASSPRGPQGQETQYF,TGTGCCAGCAGCCCCCGAGGGCCTCAAGGCCAAGAGACCCAGTACTTC
NA,TRBV27,NA,15,TRBJ1-5,CASSLSSTSNQPQHF,TGTGCCAGCAGTTTATCGAGCACTAGCAATCAGCCCCAGCATTTT
NA,TRBV7-8,NA,14,TRBJ1-3,CASRLGGIGNTIYF,TGTGCCAGCAGGCTCGGGGGGATTGGAAACACCATATATTTT
TRBD1,TRBV7-2,NA,15,TRBJ1-2,CASSFDLTGRDGYTF,TGTGCCAGCAGCTTCGATCTGACAGGGCGGGATGGCTACACCTTC
NA,TRBV27,NA,15,TRBJ2-1,CASSFWGQSYNEQFF,TGTGCCAGCAGTTTTTGGGGGCAGTCCTACAATGAGCAGTTCTTC
NA,TRBV6-5,NA,13,TRBJ2-1,CASIPPGASREFF,TGTGCCAGCATACCCCCAGGAGCTAGCCGGGAGTTCTTC
NA,TRBV9,NA,14,TRBJ1-1,CASSVLDTNTEAFF,TGTGCCAGCAGCGTACTGGACACGAACACTGAAGCTTTCTTT
NA,TRBV12-3/TRBV12-4,NA,11,TRBJ1-1,CASVRYTEAFF,TGTGCCAGCGTGCGGTACACTGAAGCTTTCTTT
TRBD2,TRBV18,NA,18,TRBJ2-4,CASSPGAPGLTPENIQYF,TGTGCCAGCTCACCAGGGGCACCGGGACTAACCCCCGAAAACATTCAGTACTTC
TRBD1,TRBV10-3,NA,13,TRBJ2-5,CAISGTGRETQYF,TGTGCCATCAGCGGGACAGGGAGAGAGACCCAGTACTTC
TRBD1,TRBV5-1,NA,14,TRBJ2-7,CASSSSGGDYEQYF,TGCGCCAGCAGCTCATCAGGGGGCGACTACGAGCAGTACTTC
TRBD1,TRBV18,NA,13,TRBJ1-1,CASSPGTVERAFF,TGTGCCAGCTCACCGGGGACAGTAGAAAGAGCTTTCTTT
NA,TRBV20-1,NA,14,TRBJ2-2,CSASGQGNTGELFF,TGCAGTGCTAGTGGCCAGGGAAACACCGGGGAGCTGTTTTTT
NA,TRBV7-9,NA,18,TRBJ1-4,CASSYKTGHFATNEKLFF,TGTGCCAGCAGCTATAAGACAGGTCACTTCGCAACTAATGAAAAACTGTTTTTT
NA,TRBV4-2,NA,14,TRBJ2-7,CASSPGRLSYEQYF,TGTGCCAGCAGCCCGGGTCGCCTCTCCTACGAGCAGTACTTC
NA,TRBV20-1,once,11,TRBJ2-7,CSAQQGYEQYF,TGCAGTGCTCAACAGGGCTACGAGCAGTACTTC
NA,TRBV3-1/TRBV3-2,NA,14,TRBJ1-1,CASGPGTSNTEAFF,TGTGCCAGCGGACCCGGGACTTCAAACACTGAAGCTTTCTTT
NA,TRBV10-3,NA,14,TRBJ1-5,CAISEGDSNQPQHF,TGTGCCATCTCGGAGGGCGATAGCAATCAGCCCCAGCATTTT
NA,TRBV20-1,NA,11,TRBJ2-1,CSATGFNEQFF,TGCAGTGCAACAGGGTTCAATGAGCAGTTCTTC
TRBD1,TRBV30,once,13,TRBJ1-2,CAWTRDSLYGYTF,TGTGCCTGGACCCGGGACAGCCTCTATGGCTACACCTTC
TRBD1,TRBV14,NA,16,TRBJ2-7,CASSRWTGRVSYEQYF,TGTGCCAGCAGCCGCTGGACAGGGCGAGTCTCCTACGAGCAGTACTTC
NA,TRBV5-6,once,14,TRBJ2-7,CASSLGQLAYEQYF,TGTGCCAGCAGCTTGGGACAATTAGCCTACGAGCAGTACTTC
NA,TRBV7-2,NA,13,TRBJ1-3,CASSFNAGNTIYF,TGTGCCAGCAGCTTCAACGCGGGAAACACCATATATTTT
NA,TRBV3-1/TRBV3-2,NA,14,TRBJ2-1,CASSRTGSYNEQFF,TGTGCCAGCAGCCGAACAGGGTCCTACAATGAGCAGTTCTTC
NA,TRBV4-1,NA,11,TRBJ1-4,CASSLAGKLFF,TGCGCCAGCAGCCTAGCAGGGAAACTGTTTTTT
NA,TRBV9,NA,15,TRBJ2-1,CASSVEGAGADEQFF,TGTGCCAGCAGCGTAGAGGGAGCAGGGGCGGATGAGCAGTTCTTC
NA,TRBV18,NA,17,TRBJ2-7,CASYGPHPPGYTYEQYF,TGTGCCAGCTACGGCCCCCACCCACCAGGCTATACCTACGAGCAGTACTTC
TRBD1,TRBV12-3/TRBV12-4,NA,13,TRBJ1-1,CASNLQGRTEAFF,TGTGCCAGCAACCTACAGGGGAGGACTGAAGCTTTCTTT
TRBD1,TRBV29-1,few,14,TRBJ1-4,CSVGDRGSNEKLFF,TGCAGCGTGGGGGACAGGGGCTCTAATGAAAAACTGTTTTTT